Below, 21 T cell receptor beta chains from the same sample are listed, as sequenced in a study of blood T cell repertoires in COVID-19. Method: immunoSEQ multiplex PCR; TCRdb's copy keeps in-frame clones and lacks some. This sample has 250,000 to 300,000 clones, with 70% to 90% found just once. The sequencing sample was made of PBMCs or T cells enriched from blood (not recorded which). The receptors stem from a woman in her 50s who had recovered from COVID-19.

This chain joins TRBV5-1 and TRBJ1-1; D ambiguous. Germline values: CDR1 SGHRS, CDR2 YFSETQ. This CDR3 is 14 amino acids long. Trimming removed 6 bases at V and 1 base at J, with 13 bases between. CDR3 sequence (DNA): TGCGCCAGCAATTGGGGAGAGAGGAACACTGAAGCTTTCTTT. Residues: CASNWGERNTEAFF.

The chain combines TRBV5-1 with TRBJ1-2; D remains unclear. The V and J ends lost 3 bases and 1 base respectively, with 16 bases between them. Germline CDR1 is SGHRS and CDR2 is YFSETQ. There are 16 residues in the CDR3. The CDR3 region is CASSSGRGRFNYGYTF. The CDR3 DNA follows: TGCGCCAGCAGCTCCGGAAGAGGTAGATTTAACTATGGCTACACCTTC.

J is TRBJ2-7 and V is TRBV4-2; 8 bases align to TRBD1. Germline CDR1 LGHNA, CDR2 YNFKEQ. CDR3 length: 16 residues. V gave up 5 bases and J gave up 4 bases; unmatched junction bases: 13. CDR3 sequence: CASSYTSARGLYEQYF. The CDR3 nucleotides read TGTGCCAGCAGCTACACCTCCGCCAGGGGGCTTTACGAGCAGTACTTC.

The J gene is TRBJ1-1, the V gene TRBV7-2, with D uncertain. The V end lost 5 bases, the J end lost 4 bases, and 14 bases lay between the germline ends. CDR1 and CDR2 (germline): SGHTA, FQGNSA. The CDR3 contains 14 residues. The CDR3 coding sequence is TGTGCCAGCAGCCCTGGAGGAGGGCTCACTGAAGCTTTCTTT. Translating gives CASSPGGGLTEAFF.

V and J are TRBV19 and TRBJ1-5; 10 bases are a match to TRBD1. CDR1 is LNHDA and CDR2 is SQIVND in the germline V gene (reference sequence). CDR3 length: 18 amino acids. V dropped 0 bases and J dropped 7; count of bases not matched to a gene: 12. DNA for the CDR3: TGTGCCAGTAGTATAGAGCGGTTGGGGACAGGGGTCGGACAGCCCCAGCATTTT. Protein product: CASSIERLGTGVGQPQHF.

The rearrangement links TRBV9 to TRBJ2-2; D possibly corresponds to TRBD1 (6 bases). Germline values: CDR1 SGDLS, CDR2 YYNGEE. Trimming shortened V by 1 base and J by 0 bases, and 7 bases separated the two germline ends. CDR3 size: 15 residues. CDR3 region: CASSVRTANTGELFF. As DNA, the CDR3 is TGTGCCAGCAGCGTACGGACAGCGAACACCGGGGAGCTGTTTTTT.

V is TRBV15 and J is TRBJ2-5, with 8 bases lining up with TRBD1. The CDR3 contains 15 residues. The germline gives CDR1 LNHNV, CDR2 YYDKDF (reference sequence). The trim removed 3 bases at V and 2 bases at J, leaving 5 bases unmatched. The CDR3 is CATSRSGGKQETQYF. Here the CDR3 DNA reads TGTGCCACCAGCAGGTCAGGGGGCAAACAAGAGACCCAGTACTTC.

The rearrangement links TRBV29-1 to TRBJ2-7, with 9 bases aligning to TRBD1. Germline V CDR1 and CDR2: SQVTM, ANQGSEA. The CDR3 consists of 15 residues. The J segment lost 5 bases and the V segment lost 2 bases, leaving 10 bases of the junction unmatched. CDR3 in DNA: TGCAGCGTTGAAAGCCGGGACAGGGATTACGACGAGCAGTACTTC. It translates to CSVESRDRDYDEQYF.

The chain couples TRBV20-1 to TRBJ1-3, with a possible D match to TRBD1 (5 bases). From germline, CDR1 is DFQATT and CDR2 SNEGSKA (reference sequence). V shed 3 bases and J shed 0 bases, with 15 bases lying between them. The CDR3 covers 16 residues. The CDR3 sequence: CSASEAGKSSGNTIYF. CDR3 nucleotide sequence: TGCAGTGCTAGTGAGGCAGGGAAAAGCTCTGGAAACACCATATATTTT.

The chain carries TRBV24-1 and TRBJ2-3; the match to TRBD1 covers 8 bases. Germline V CDR1 and CDR2: KGHDR, SFDVKD. This CDR3 region has 13 residues. The junction had 9 bases not matched to a gene; V was cut back by 7 bases and J by 10 bases. CDR3: CATSRLGQGAQYF. The CDR3 DNA is TGTGCCACCAGCCGACTAGGACAGGGTGCGCAGTATTTT.

This clone was seen just once. V gene TRBV7-3 combines with J gene TRBJ2-2, with no clear D. The CDR3 sequence is 14 residues long. The V end was cut by 1 base, the J end by 8 bases, with 11 bases between. CDR1 and CDR2 from the germline V gene are SGHTA and FQGTGA. This CDR3 is CASSLRGDEGELFF. The CDR3 bases are TGTGCCAGCAGCTTAAGAGGCGACGAGGGGGAGCTGTTTTTT.

The V and J genes are TRBV5-1 and TRBJ2-1, with 9 bases matching TRBD1. CDR1 is SGHRS and CDR2 is YFSETQ in the germline V gene. With V trimmed by 4 bases and J by 1 base, 6 bases remained unmatched. The CDR3 covers 16 residues. The CDR3, as DNA: TGCGCCAGCAGCCCCGGAGGGACAGGGTCCTACAATGAGCAGTTCTTC. Its protein is CASSPGGTGSYNEQFF.

The CDR3: CAISASQGENTEAFF. As DNA, the CDR3 is TGTGCCATCAGTGCCTCACAGGGGGAGAACACTGAAGCTTTCTTT. The chain employs TRBV10-3 and TRBJ1-1; 8 nucleotides match TRBD1. This CDR3 has 15 amino acids. The J segment lost 1 base and the V segment lost 4 bases, leaving 5 bases of the junction unmatched. The germline V gene has CDR1 ENHRY and CDR2 SYGVKD.

The rearrangement joins TRBV9 to TRBJ2-3, with TRBD2 identical over 11 bases. Germline CDR1 and CDR2: SGDLS and YYNGEE. V lost 4 bases and J lost 2; bases outside the gene matches: 6. The CDR3 is 16 residues long. CDR3 amino acids: CASSSYSGRATDTQYF. CDR3 DNA: TGTGCCAGCAGCTCCTATAGCGGGAGGGCCACAGATACGCAGTATTTT.

The rearrangement joins TRBV1 to TRBJ2-3; the table gives TRBD2 as D, unverified against the DNA. TRBV1 is a recognized pseudogene. The CDR3 sequence is 14 residues long. The CDR3 DNA reads TGCACCACCCGAATGGAGGTTTTTTTAGATACGCAGTATTTT. Translated, it gives CTTRMEVFLDTQYF.

The chain is built from TRBV5-1 and TRBJ2-1; 7 nucleotides match TRBD2. Germline CDR1 reads SGHRS; CDR2 reads YFSETQ. Losses at the gene ends were 4 bases for V and 2 bases for J; bases not matched to a gene: 6. The CDR3 is 15 amino acids. CDR3 sequence (DNA): TGCGCCAGCAGCCTCGGGACTATCACCTACAATGAGCAGTTCTTC. Protein: CASSLGTITYNEQFF.

The rearrangement links TRBV28 to TRBJ1-4; 9 bases align to TRBD1. V lost 6 bases and J lost 5; bases outside the gene matches: 4. Germline CDR1 reads MDHEN; CDR2 reads SYDVKM. CDR3 length equals 14 residues. The CDR3 sequence is CASRSTGGNEKLFF. The CDR3 nucleotides are TGTGCCAGCAGGTCGACAGGGGGGAATGAAAAACTGTTTTTT.

J is TRBJ2-5 and V is TRBV14; D is unresolved. The CDR3 loop spans 13 amino acids. Germline CDR1 reads SGHDN; CDR2 reads FVKESK. V was shortened by 0 bases and J by 5 bases, with 7 bases between the two germline ends. CDR3 coding DNA: TGTGCCAGCAGCCAAGATGTATCCGAGACCCAGTACTTC. Translating gives CASSQDVSETQYF. Complete variable domain (other parts from reference TRBV14 and TRBJ2-5): EAGVTQFPSHSVIEKGQTVTLRCDPISGHDNLYWYRRVMGKEIKFLLHFVKESKQDESGMPNNRFLAERTGGTYSTLKVQPAELEDSGVYFCASSQDVSETQYFGPGTRLLVL.

The rearrangement links TRBV2 to TRBJ2-1, with D maybe TRBD1 (5 bases). The germline V gene encodes CDR1 SNHLY and CDR2 FYNNEI. V lost 4 bases and J lost 6, with 10 bases in between. The CDR3 has 13 residues. CDR3 DNA: TGTGCCAGCAGTGTTCAGGGTACCAATGAGCAGTTCTTC. Its protein product is CASSVQGTNEQFF. Full variable domain (remainder filled in from reference TRBV2 and TRBJ2-1): EPEVTQTPSHQVTQMGQEVILRCVPISNHLYFYWYRQILGQKVEFLVSFYNNEISEKSEIFDDQFSVERPDGSNFTLKIRSTKLEDSAMYFCASSVQGTNEQFFGPGTRLTVL.

J is TRBJ2-2 and V is TRBV4-2, with TRBD2 matching 14 bases. In germline, CDR1 is LGHNA, CDR2 YNFKEQ. The CDR3 sequence is 16 residues long. V lost 10 bases to trimming and J lost 4 bases; unmatched junction nucleotides: 8. The CDR3 nucleotides are TGTGCCATCGGGACTAGCGGGAGTTCCGGCACCGGGGAGCTGTTTTTT. Translation gives CAIGTSGSSGTGELFF.

The chain joins TRBV19 to TRBJ1-1; D gene uncertain. V lost 4 bases and J 1 base, leaving 22 bases between the germline ends. The germline V gene has CDR1 LNHDA and CDR2 SQIVND (reference sequence). CDR3 size: 18 residues. Written as DNA, the CDR3 is TGTGCCAGTAGTACTCCTAGGTCCAGCCCCCGATCGAACACTGAAGCTTTCTTT. Protein: CASSTPRSSPRSNTEAFF.